Each of the 9 T cell receptor beta chains below was sequenced from the same sample in a study of regulatory T cells in long-lasting Graves disease. The time point here: persistent/refractory GD, antithyroid drugs over 5 years with positive TRAb. From PBMCs, RNA was extracted and then used to make the TCR library. CDR3-region Arm-PCR and iRepertoire HTBI primers produced the TCR beta libraries. TCRdb recomputed calls from the multiplex PCR reads with MiXCR, one row per CDR3 protein. The sample has 430,000 or so distinct CDR3 sequences; roughly 21% are singletons. The sample consisted of peripheral blood mononuclear cells (PBMCs), taken when the disease was refractory, from a patient treated with antithyroid drugs. The receptors derive from a female donor with Graves disease.

The chain has TRBV12-3 or TRBV12-4 and TRBJ2-3, with 8 bases lining up with TRBD2. V shed 6 bases, J shed 3 bases, and the junction held 8 bases outside the gene matches. CDR3 length equals 15 residues. The CDR3 DNA sequence: TGTGCCAGCAGCTCAAGCGCTAGCGGGACAGATACGCAGTATTTT. Protein product: CASSSSASGTDTQYF.

The chain links TRBV6-1 to TRBJ1-2; no firm D call. Germline-derived CDR1 and CDR2 are MNHNS and SASEGT. V was clipped by 8 bases and J by 4 bases, with 14 bases between them. The CDR3 runs 13 residues. The CDR3 reads CASLNGISYGYTF. Written as DNA, the CDR3 is TGTGCCAGCTTAAATGGCATTTCCTATGGCTACACCTTC.

This clonotype showed up many times. The gene calls are TRBV19 and TRBJ1-2, with D unclear. Germline V CDR1 and CDR2: LNHDA, SQIVND (reference sequence). V was trimmed by 8 bases and J by 8 bases, leaving 12 bases between them. The CDR3 extends over 11 amino acids. The CDR3 DNA sequence: TGTGCCAGTTCTGATGACTGGGGCTACACCTTC. As protein: CASSDDWGYTF.

This clonotype occurred a few times. The V and J genes are TRBV19 and TRBJ2-5; 8 positions match TRBD2. The CDR3 is 15 residues long. CDR1 and CDR2 (germline): LNHDA, SQIVND (reference sequence). V shed 1 base and J 5 bases; nucleotides not matched to a gene: 6. CDR3 amino acids: CASSIAGGTVETQYF. DNA for the CDR3: TGTGCCAGTAGTATAGCGGGAGGGACGGTGGAGACCCAGTACTTC.

Note on this clonotype: Being one base from a much bigger clone, this may be a read error. The V call is TRBV6-2 or TRBV6-3, the J call TRBJ2-7; D is ambiguous. With 5 bases removed from V and 5 bases from J, the gap between germline ends came to 19 bases. CDR3 size: 15 residues. CDR1 is MNHEY, CDR2 SVGEGT, per germline. CDR3 DNA sequence: TGTGCCAGCAGTGAAAAGGCTACCTTTGTCCACGAGCAGTACTTC. Translating it yields CASSEKATFVHEQYF.

The sample holds many counts of this clonotype. This chain joins TRBV25-1 and TRBJ1-2, with TRBD1 matching over 8 bases. Germline CDR1 is MGHDK and CDR2 is SYGVNS. V dropped 8 bases and J dropped 4; count of bases not matched to a gene: 6. This CDR3 has 13 amino acids. For the CDR3, the DNA is TGTGCCAGCTGGGACGACAGGGGCTATGGCTACACCTTC. Amino acid sequence: CASWDDRGYGYTF.

This clonotype was seen repeatedly, ten times or more. The chain couples TRBV27 to TRBJ1-1; TRBD1 aligns across 7 bases. From germline, CDR1 is MNHEY and CDR2 SMNVEV (reference sequence). CDR3 size: 15 residues. Losses at the gene ends were 4 bases for V and 6 bases for J; bases not matched to a gene: 11. CDR3 protein: CASSSYRGPFPEAFF. CDR3 nucleotides: TGTGCCAGCAGTTCGTACAGGGGCCCGTTCCCTGAAGCTTTCTTT.

The chain uses TRBV4-1 and TRBJ2-7; 10 nucleotides line up with TRBD1. The ends lost 0 bases at V and 4 bases at J; junction bases unmatched: 9. The CDR3 has 17 residues. Germline-derived CDR1 and CDR2 are MGHRA and YSYEKL. DNA of the CDR3: TGCGCCAGCAGCCAAGAACCGGTAGGGACAGGGGCTTACGAGCAGTACTTC. Translating it yields CASSQEPVGTGAYEQYF.

This clonotype has a single count. The genes are TRBV12-5 and TRBJ2-1; 8 bases align to TRBD1. Losses at the gene ends were 1 base for V and 1 base for J; bases not matched to a gene: 0. CDR3 length: 15 amino acids. Looked up from germline, CDR1 is LGHNT and CDR2 is FRNRAP. This chain's CDR3 is CASGLGTGSYNEQFF. The DNA for the CDR3 is TGTGCTAGTGGTTTGGGGACAGGGTCCTACAATGAGCAGTTCTTC.